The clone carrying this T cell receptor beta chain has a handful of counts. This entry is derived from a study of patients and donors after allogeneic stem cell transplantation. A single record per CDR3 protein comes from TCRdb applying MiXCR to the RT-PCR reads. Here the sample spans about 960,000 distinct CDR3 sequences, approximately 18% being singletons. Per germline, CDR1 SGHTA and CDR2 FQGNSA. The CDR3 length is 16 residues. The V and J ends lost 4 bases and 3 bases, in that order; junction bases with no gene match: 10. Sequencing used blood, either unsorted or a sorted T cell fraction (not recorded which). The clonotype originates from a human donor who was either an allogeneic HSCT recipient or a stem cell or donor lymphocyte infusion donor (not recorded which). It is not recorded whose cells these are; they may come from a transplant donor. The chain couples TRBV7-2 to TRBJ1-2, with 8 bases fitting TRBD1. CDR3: CASSSQGTGTYYGYTF. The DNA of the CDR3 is TGTGCCAGCAGCTCGCAGGGGACAGGAACTTACTATGGCTACACCTTC.